A single sample gave rise to the 27 T cell receptor beta chains below, sequenced in a study of T cells in Graves' hyperthyroidism and ophthalmopathy. It was RNA transcripts that yielded the amplified TCR beta CDR3 regions. HTBI primers were the set used in a first-round RT-PCR of the TCR CDR3. Each CDR3 protein gets one entry after TCRdb re-called the multiplex PCR reads with MiXCR. This table holds around 490,000 distinct CDR3 sequences, about 20% found once. The sample comprised blood. These receptors originate from a man in his forties with Graves' ophthalmopathy.

The chain couples TRBV9 to TRBJ2-5, with 9 positions matching TRBD1. J lost 5 bases, V lost 1 base, and 6 bases had no gene match. The CDR3 is made up of 15 amino acids. CDR1 is SGDLS, CDR2 YYNGEE, per germline. The CDR3 DNA sequence: TGTGCCAGCAGCGTACGACAGGGGGATAGGGAGACCCAGTACTTC. Translating gives CASSVRQGDRETQYF.

This clonotype was seen many times. The chain uses TRBV12-3 or TRBV12-4 and TRBJ2-5, with 11 bases that match TRBD1. V shed 3 bases, J shed 5 bases, and the junction held 5 bases outside the gene matches. CDR3 length equals 15 residues. The CDR3 coding sequence is TGTGCCAGCAGTTTGGACAGGGGGCTAACCGAGACCCAGTACTTC. This sequence encodes CASSLDRGLTETQYF.

This clonotype was counted only a few times. The chain employs TRBV7-8 and TRBJ2-7, with 9 bases lining up with TRBD2. Trimming took 3 bases from V and 5 from J; bases not matched to a gene: 11. Germline V CDR1 and CDR2: SGHVS, FQNEAQ. CDR3 size: 16 residues. The CDR3 protein is CASSLSGTSILHEQYF. DNA of the CDR3: TGTGCCAGCAGCTTGTCCGGGACTAGCATCTTGCACGAGCAGTACTTC.

The table lists this clonotype with a count of one. The V gene is TRBV20-1, the J gene TRBJ1-5; D unresolved. Trimming left V 1 base short and J 4 bases short, with 8 bases between. This CDR3 contains 13 residues. The germline gives CDR1 DFQATT, CDR2 SNEGSKA (reference sequence). DNA for the CDR3: TGCAGTGCTAGAGTCTTGGATAATCAGCCCCAGCATTTT. Its protein product is CSARVLDNQPQHF.

Ten or more counts support this clonotype. The rearrangement links TRBV11-3 to TRBJ1-1, with TRBD1 matching over 8 bases. Trimming removed 3 bases from V and 4 bases from J; junction bases left unmatched: 1. Germline CDR1 SGHNT, CDR2 YENEEA. The CDR3 is made up of 13 amino acids. The CDR3 DNA is TGTGCCAGCAGCTTTACAGGGGGCACTGAAGCTTTCTTT. Its translation: CASSFTGGTEAFF. Variable domain in full (rest from reference TRBV11-3 and TRBJ1-1): EAGVVQSPRYKIIEKKQPVAFWCNPISGHNTLYWYLQNLGQGPELLIRYENEEAVDDSQLPKDRFSAERLKGVDSTLKIQPAELGDSAVYLCASSFTGGTEAFFGQGTRLTVV.

J is TRBJ2-7 and V is TRBV19; 7 nucleotides agree with TRBD2. Germline CDR1 and CDR2: LNHDA and SQIVND (reference sequence). The CDR3 totals 13 residues. Trimming at V came to 3 bases and at J to 3 bases, leaving 2 bases not matched to a gene. The CDR3 spells CASSMGTNYEQYF. CDR3 coding DNA: TGTGCCAGTAGTATGGGGACTAACTACGAGCAGTACTTC.

This clonotype was detected a few times. The DNA for the CDR3 is TGTGCCAGCAGCCGAGGGGGGACTAATAATAACAATGAGCAGTTCTTC. Its translation: CASSRGGTNNNNEQFF. This chain joins TRBV7-9 and TRBJ2-1, with a possible D match to TRBD2 (7 bases). The CDR3 spans 16 residues. Germline V gives CDR1 SEHNR, CDR2 FQNEAQ (reference sequence). V shed 5 bases and J shed 5 bases, with 19 bases lying between them. The variable domain in full, completed from reference TRBV7-9 and TRBJ2-1, reads DTGVSQNPRHKITKRGQNVTFRCDPISEHNRLYWYRQTLGQGPEFLTYFQNEAQLEKSRLLSDRFSAERPKGSFSTLEIQRTEQGDSAMYLCASSRGGTNNNNEQFFGPGTRLTVL.

The chain is built from TRBV12-3 or TRBV12-4 and TRBJ2-2; 9 nucleotides agree with TRBD2. Trimming at V came to 0 bases and at J to 6 bases, leaving 11 bases not matched to a gene. This CDR3 contains 18 residues. CDR3 amino acids: CASSLALGGGAGAGELFF. CDR3 sequence (DNA): TGTGCCAGCAGTTTAGCGCTTGGCGGGGGGGCCGGGGCCGGGGAGCTGTTTTTT.

V is TRBV10-2 and J is TRBJ2-5, with TRBD2 matching over 7 bases. V shed 6 bases and J 5 bases; nucleotides not matched to a gene: 9. CDR3 size: 14 residues. Germline V lookup: CDR1 WSHSY, CDR2 SAAADI. In DNA, the CDR3 is TGCGCCAGCAGGCCGAGCGGGGTCACTGAGACCCAGTACTTC. This translates into CASRPSGVTETQYF.

The chain couples TRBV2 to TRBJ1-1; D call uncertain. The CDR3 totals 14 residues. The germline CDR1 and CDR2 sequences are SNHLY and FYNNEI. Trimming left V 3 bases short and J 2 bases short, with 10 bases between. CDR3 bases: TGTGCCAGCAGTGAGGACGGGCTAAACACTGAAGCTTTCTTT. It is translated as CASSEDGLNTEAFF. The variable domain in full, completed from reference TRBV2 and TRBJ1-1, reads EPEVTQTPSHQVTQMGQEVILRCVPISNHLYFYWYRQILGQKVEFLVSFYNNEISEKSEIFDDQFSVERPDGSNFTLKIRSTKLEDSAMYFCASSEDGLNTEAFFGQGTRLTVV.

V is TRBV10-3 and J is TRBJ1-6; TRBD1 agrees at 9 bases. The CDR3 spans 15 residues. V dropped 10 bases and J dropped 10; count of bases not matched to a gene: 14. In germline, CDR1 is ENHRY, CDR2 SYGVKD. This CDR3 reads CATLEGDRVLSPLHF. The CDR3 DNA reads TGTGCCACCCTCGAGGGGGACAGGGTACTATCACCCCTCCACTTT.

This clonotype was seen a few times. The CDR3, as DNA: TGCGCCAGCAGCCAAGGGCGGACTAGCGGGAGGGGCGAGCAGTACTTC. It specifies CASSQGRTSGRGEQYF. This rearrangement joins TRBV4-3 to TRBJ2-7; 15 nucleotides line up with TRBD2. V lost 1 base, J lost 6 bases, and 4 bases stayed unmatched. This CDR3 has 16 amino acids. Germline V gives CDR1 LGHNA, CDR2 YSLEER.

Concerning this clonotype itself: A much larger clone differs from this one at a single base, so this may be a read error. The chain is built from TRBV6-1 and TRBJ1-1; 8 nucleotides match TRBD1. The CDR3 sequence is 14 residues long. V gave up 6 bases and J gave up 0 bases; unmatched junction bases: 3. Germline V CDR1 and CDR2: MNHNS, SASEGT. The CDR3 reads CASRGQGLNTEAFF. DNA of the CDR3: TGTGCCAGCAGAGGACAGGGACTGAACACTGAAGCTTTCTTT.

This clonotype was seen a handful of times. The CDR3 loop reads CASSTGQLNEKLFF. The CDR3 bases are TGCGCCAGCAGCACAGGACAGCTTAATGAAAAACTGTTTTTT. The V gene is TRBV5-1, the J gene TRBJ1-4, with D possibly matching TRBD1 (6 bases). This CDR3 is built from 14 residues. Germline CDR1 SGHRS, CDR2 YFSETQ. Trimming stripped 4 bases from V and 4 bases from J, with 11 bases between.

A remark on this clonotype: Possible read error: a much larger clone is one base away. The rearrangement joins TRBV5-1 to TRBJ2-1; D uncertain. CDR3 length equals 14 residues. The germline V gene has CDR1 SGHRS and CDR2 YFSETQ. CDR3 region: CASSLVDGYNEQSF. The CDR3 DNA reads TGCGCCAGCAGCTTGGTTGACGGATACAATGAGCAGTCCTTC.

This clonotype occurred many times. The V call is TRBV7-9, the J call TRBJ1-2, with a weak D call TRBD1 (5 bases). Trimming removed 7 bases at V and 1 base at J, with 13 bases between. CDR3 length: 14 amino acids. CDR1 and CDR2 from the germline V gene are SEHNR and FQNEAQ (reference sequence). CDR3: CASTRRGLNYGYTF. Written as DNA, the CDR3 is TGTGCCAGCACTAGGCGGGGACTTAACTATGGCTACACCTTC.

This clonotype was seen a handful of times. This chain links TRBV6-1 with TRBJ1-3; D unclear. The CDR3 sequence is 14 residues long. Germline V gene sequence: CDR1 MNHNS, CDR2 SASEGT. The V end was cut by 5 bases, the J end by 0 bases, with 8 bases between. For the CDR3, the DNA is TGTGCCAGCAGTCCTTCAGTCTCTGGAAACACCATATATTTT. Translated, it gives CASSPSVSGNTIYF.

The genes are TRBV7-9 and TRBJ1-1, with TRBD1 matching over 7 bases. The junction had 5 bases not matched to a gene; V was cut back by 6 bases and J by 1 base. Germline CDR1 reads SEHNR; CDR2 reads FQNEAQ (reference sequence). The length of the CDR3 is 14 residues. In DNA form, the CDR3 reads TGTGCCAGCAGAGCCGGACAGGCGAACACTGAAGCTTTCTTT. Its protein product is CASRAGQANTEAFF.

In this sample, this clonotype turned up a few times. The chain uses TRBV7-9 and TRBJ2-7; 11 nucleotides match TRBD2. The CDR3 consists of 17 residues. J gave up 0 bases and V 3 bases, and 7 bases lay outside the gene matches. Germline V gives CDR1 SEHNR, CDR2 FQNEAQ (reference sequence). This chain's CDR3 is CASSFPGLAEFSYEQYF. CDR3 in DNA: TGTGCCAGCAGCTTCCCGGGACTAGCGGAGTTCTCCTACGAGCAGTACTTC.

In its sample, this clonotype was seen a few times. The chain uses TRBV7-9 and TRBJ2-7; D possibly corresponds to TRBD2 (6 bases). Germline V gene lookup returns CDR1 SEHNR and CDR2 FQNEAQ (reference sequence). The CDR3 has 15 residues. The ends were cut back, 3 bases at V and 6 bases at J, with 18 bases in the middle. CDR3 bases: TGTGCCAGCAGCTTTGCGGGACTCCGCGGCCCCGAGCAGTACTTC. Protein sequence: CASSFAGLRGPEQYF.

At least ten counts were recorded for this clonotype. The chain employs TRBV6-1 and TRBJ1-2; 10 bases map to TRBD1. Germline V CDR1 and CDR2: MNHNS, SASEGT. With 5 bases clipped from V and 4 bases from J, the junction kept 7 bases outside the gene matches. CDR3 length equals 15 residues. The DNA for the CDR3 is TGTGCCAGCAGTACCGGGACAGGGGTGCGCTATGGCTACACCTTC. Translated, it gives CASSTGTGVRYGYTF.

This clonotype was seen more than once but under ten times. The V and J genes are TRBV5-1 and TRBJ2-5; D may be TRBD1 or TRBD2 (6 bases each). Per germline, CDR1 SGHRS and CDR2 YFSETQ. Trimming left V 0 bases short and J 5 bases short, with 14 bases between. The CDR3 spans 15 residues. The CDR3 DNA follows: TGCGCCAGCAGCTTGGACACGGGGGCCCTGGAGACCCAGTACTTC. Translated: CASSLDTGALETQYF.

The CDR3 nucleotides are TGTGCCAGCAGTTTTGGACAGGCCGTCTCTGGAAACACCATATATTTT. Translating gives CASSFGQAVSGNTIYF. The chain uses TRBV6-5 and TRBJ1-3; 7 nucleotides line up with TRBD1. The CDR3 extends over 16 amino acids. Trimming took 4 bases from V and 0 from J; bases not matched to a gene: 6. The germline V gene has CDR1 MNHEY and CDR2 SVGAGI.

The sample holds one count of this clonotype. V and J are TRBV6-2 or TRBV6-3 and TRBJ1-5; no clear D. V was cut by 10 bases and J by 5 bases, with 18 bases left in between. Germline CDR1 and CDR2: MNHEY and SVGEGT. The CDR3 loop spans 14 amino acids. CDR3 sequence reads: CANIPQVGYQPQHF. The DNA for the CDR3 is TGTGCCAACATTCCCCAGGTAGGGTATCAGCCCCAGCATTTT.

This clonotype was detected ten times or more. The rearrangement links TRBV27 to TRBJ2-3, with D unclear. The CDR3 runs to 13 residues. Trimming took off 5 bases at V and 4 bases at J, with 10 bases between the two ends. Germline V CDR1 and CDR2: MNHEY, SMNVEV (reference sequence). As DNA, the CDR3 is TGTGCCAGCAGTATTAGGAGTGCAGATACGCAGTATTTT. As protein: CASSIRSADTQYF.

In its sample, this clonotype was seen a few times. The chain combines TRBV20-1 with TRBJ2-7, with a weak D call TRBD1 (6 bases). The CDR3 runs to 15 residues. Germline loops: CDR1 DFQATT, CDR2 SNEGSKA (reference sequence). The germline V and J ends were trimmed by 0 bases and 2 bases, with 14 bases remaining between them. CDR3 DNA: TGCAGTGCTAGAGATCCCTCGGGACAAGCCTACGAGCAGTACTTC. Translating it yields CSARDPSGQAYEQYF.

This clonotype was seen only a few times. The chain has TRBV20-1 and TRBJ2-7, with 11 bases aligning to TRBD2. J was trimmed by 2 bases and V by 1 base; bases with no gene match: 7. The germline gives CDR1 DFQATT, CDR2 SNEGSKA (reference sequence). The CDR3 is 16 amino acids. The CDR3 DNA reads as TGCAGTGCTAGAGCCCTAGCGGGAGGACCTACCTACGAGCAGTACTTC. Amino acid sequence: CSARALAGGPTYEQYF.